The sample holds a few counts of the clone carrying this T cell receptor (beta chain). What it recognizes is unknown. The data were produced by immunoSEQ multiplex PCR, yet TCRdb's version contains in-frame clones alone and is incomplete. The sample lists over 45,000 clones; 70% to 85% were seen once. Specified time point: week 47, end of study. It was 300 ug of mutant IDH1 20-mer peptide that made up each vaccine dose, given with topical imiquimod. The CDR3 covers 13 residues. Trimming left V 5 bases short and J 4 bases short, with 9 bases between. The V gene's germline CDR1 is SEHNR and CDR2 FQNEAQ (reference sequence). This sample stems from a study of a mutant IDH1 vaccine in newly diagnosed glioma. As for the study in general: Previous treatment comprised radiotherapy, temozolomide, or both, mostly both.

The chain recombines TRBV7-9 with TRBJ1-5; D is uncertain. Specimen: PBMCs, collected from a glioma patient whose treatment included an IDH1 peptide vaccine. This TCR came from a man aged 45-65 years with glioma. CDR3 DNA sequence: TGTGCCAGCAGCCAGGACGGAAATCAGCCCCAGCATTTT. Translating gives CASSQDGNQPQHF.